The 9 T cell receptor beta chains presented below share a single source sample, sequenced in a study of cytomegalovirus exposure and HLA in healthy donors. The study ran its PCR with 60 Vbeta and 13 Jbeta primers. Generated by immunoSEQ multiplex PCR, the TCRdb table keeps only in-frame clones and is missing some. This repertoire includes 40,000 to 50,000 clones. What was sequenced was PBMCs. The receptors originated from a woman aged 30 to 39 in good health and CMV-seronegative.

This rearrangement joins TRBV29-1 to TRBJ1-1; D gene uncertain. CDR1 is SQVTM and CDR2 is ANQGSEA in the germline V gene. The CDR3 covers 12 residues. Trimming removed 4 bases at V and 1 base at J, with 7 bases between. DNA of the CDR3: TGCAGCGTTGCCCTACCGAACACTGAAGCTTTCTTT. Translated: CSVALPNTEAFF.

Here the CDR3 reads CASSRPGSNEQFF. The CDR3 coding sequence is TGTGCCAGCAGCAGACCCGGGTCGAATGAGCAGTTCTTC. V and J are TRBV6-5 and TRBJ2-1; D gene uncertain. Trimming pared 6 bases from V and 7 bases from J, leaving 13 bases between. Germline CDR1 reads MNHEY; CDR2 reads SVGAGI. The CDR3 is 13 amino acids.

V is TRBV10-3 and J is TRBJ2-7; TRBD1 might be the D (6 bases). The length of the CDR3 is 13 residues. Trimming took off 11 bases at V and 0 bases at J, with 14 bases between the two ends. Germline CDR1 is ENHRY and CDR2 is SYGVKD. This chain's CDR3 is CASRPGDSYEQYF. As DNA, the CDR3 is TGTGCCTCCCGGCCAGGGGACTCCTACGAGCAGTACTTC.

V is TRBV9 and J is TRBJ2-3; perhaps TRBD2 as D (5 bases). V lost 3 bases and J lost 6, with 14 bases in between. Germline loops: CDR1 SGDLS, CDR2 YYNGEE. The CDR3 sequence is 14 residues long. The CDR3 region has the DNA TGTGCCAGCAGCGGAGGCGCCGGCGGGGATACGCAGTATTTT. It codes for CASSGGAGGDTQYF.

The chain uses TRBV5-1 and TRBJ1-2; a weak D match, TRBD1 (6 bases). V was shortened by 4 bases and J by 0 bases, with 22 bases between the two germline ends. This CDR3 region has 18 residues. Germline V gene lookup returns CDR1 SGHRS and CDR2 YFSETQ. This CDR3 reads CASSILGTPSRTNYGYTF. The CDR3, as DNA: TGCGCCAGCAGCATACTGGGGACACCTTCTCGGACTAACTATGGCTACACCTTC.

The V gene is TRBV11-3, the J gene TRBJ2-7, with 7 nucleotides matching TRBD2. Germline values: CDR1 SGHNT, CDR2 YENEEA. V lost 6 bases and J lost 9; bases outside the gene matches: 8. The CDR3 has 12 residues. CDR3 nucleotide sequence: TGTGCCAGCAGGGGGGGGAAAGGAGGGCAGTACTTC. It is translated as CASRGGKGGQYF. The full variable domain, completed using reference TRBV11-3 and TRBJ2-7, is EAGVVQSPRYKIIEKKQPVAFWCNPISGHNTLYWYLQNLGQGPELLIRYENEEAVDDSQLPKDRFSAERLKGVDSTLKIQPAELGDSAVYLCASRGGKGGQYFGPGTRLTVT.

The chain recombines TRBV5-1 with TRBJ1-1, with TRBD1 matching over 9 bases. The CDR3 is made up of 15 amino acids. Germline CDR1 is SGHRS and CDR2 is YFSETQ. Trimming at V came to 4 bases and at J to 2 bases, leaving 6 bases not matched to a gene. This CDR3 reads CASSRGQGRNTEAFF. CDR3 in DNA: TGCGCCAGCAGCAGAGGACAGGGGCGAAACACTGAAGCTTTCTTT.

The chain employs TRBV15 and TRBJ2-5, with a tentative D call TRBD1 (5 bases). V was cut by 1 base and J by 4 bases, with 19 bases left in between. CDR1 is LNHNV, CDR2 YYDKDF, per germline (reference sequence). CDR3 length: 17 amino acids. The CDR3: CATSRVRTPATAETQYF. The DNA for the CDR3 is TGTGCCACCAGCAGAGTCCGGACACCTGCGACTGCAGAGACCCAGTACTTC.

The CDR3 DNA reads TGTGCCAGCAGCGAAGGCGTGCGGGAGGTTCGAGCAGATACGCAGTATTTT. It translates to CASSEGVREVRADTQYF. The chain is built from TRBV4-2 and TRBJ2-3; 8 nucleotides align to TRBD2. This CDR3 comprises 17 residues. Germline V gives CDR1 LGHNA, CDR2 YNFKEQ. V dropped 5 bases and J dropped 4; count of bases not matched to a gene: 14.